This T cell receptor (beta chain) was recovered during a study of blood T cell repertoires in COVID-19 (TCRdb year 2020). General notes on the study: Collaborator samples came from the United States, Italy and Spain and covered acute and convalescent phases of COVID-19. The material from the prospective study consisted of cDNA or gDNA derived from T cells, B-cell-depleted T cells, or PBMCs. The dataset comprised deeply sampled blood TCRbeta repertoires from subjects exposed to, actively infected with, or recovered from COVID-19. The repertoires were released in a freely available public database intended as a resource for research on the immune response to SARS-CoV-2. The samples were drawn from the first 160 participants of the ongoing ImmuneRACE study and from 950 to 1,500 subjects provided by 6 global collaborators. Sample metadata almost always included a de-identified subject ID, COVID-19 status, age in years and sex. Where available, HLA class I and class II types were obtained from metadata supplied by the sample provider rather than from assay-based typing.

This clone was picked up one time. Its antigen target is currently unknown. The input lacks base qualities; no much larger clone sits a single base away. TCRbeta CDR3 regions were amplified from genomic DNA using the immunoSEQ Assay, a bias-controlled multiplex PCR. From the authors' description of their analysis: The number of nucleated cells in each sample was estimated by amplification of reference gene primers within the assay. To quantify the absolute abundance of each unique TCRbeta CDR3 rearrangement, sequence reads were collapsed and filtered. For each sample, productive Simpson clonality was calculated by taking the square root of Simpson's diversity index across productive rearrangements. Not all clones reach the TCRdb copy of this immuneACCESS table, which keeps in-frame sequences only. Checked studies attribute under half of the gap to unresolved V genes and leave the rest unexplained. That table supplies the V and J calls and clone size; D and trimming were determined from the DNA. The sample table records over 150,000 clones; more than 75% of these occur just once. Approximately 13% of the sample comes from the top ten.

In Seattle, one collaborating source enrolled patients while the infection was active and tracked those patients longitudinally over the course of disease. The collaborating institutions used their own protocols to collect whole blood in K2EDTA tubes. For TCRbeta analysis, collaborators shipped samples as frozen whole blood, isolated PBMCs, or DNA extracted from either of those sample types. The CDR3 measures 16 amino acids from cysteine to phenylalanine. The read is trimmed to its CDR3 DNA, 48 bases read in frame from base 1. CDR1 and CDR2 (SGHTA, FQGTGA) derive from the germline V gene. V lost 5 bases and J lost 4 bases; the stretch between them is 20 bases long. On the study overall, not on this receptor specifically: The amount of clinical and demographic metadata varied by source and participant and was provided uncurated.

The source material was peripheral blood. This clonotype originated in a woman in her seventies with COVID-19, enrolled during active disease. Recombination linked TRBV7-3 to TRBJ1-2; a weak D assignment points to TRBD1 (5 bases agree). Here is the DNA: TGTGCCAGCAGCCCCCGACCCACCGGGGGACCCTATGGCTACACCTTC. The resulting protein is CASSPRPTGGPYGYTF.